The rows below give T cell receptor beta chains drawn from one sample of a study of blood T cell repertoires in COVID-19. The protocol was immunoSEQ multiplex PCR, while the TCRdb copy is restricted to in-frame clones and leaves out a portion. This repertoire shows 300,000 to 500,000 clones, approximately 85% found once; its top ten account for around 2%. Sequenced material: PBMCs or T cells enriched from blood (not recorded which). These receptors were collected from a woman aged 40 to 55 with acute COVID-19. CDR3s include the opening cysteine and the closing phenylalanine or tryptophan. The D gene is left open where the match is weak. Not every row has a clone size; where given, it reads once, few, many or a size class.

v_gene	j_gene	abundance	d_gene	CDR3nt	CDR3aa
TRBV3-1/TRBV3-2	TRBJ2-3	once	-	TGTGCCAGCAGCCAAGCGTCGGGAGACGCGCAGTATTTT	CASSQASGDAQYF
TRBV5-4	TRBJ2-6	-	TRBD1	TGTGCCAGCAGCTTGGAAAGACAGGGCTTCGGAGGGGCCAACGTCCTGACTTTC	CASSLERQGFGGANVLTF
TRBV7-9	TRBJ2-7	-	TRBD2	TGTGCCAGCAGCTTGCGGACTAGCGGGGCAAACGAGCAGTACTTC	CASSLRTSGANEQYF
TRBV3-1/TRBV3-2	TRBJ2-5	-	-	TGTGCCAGCAGAAGTACTCCGGGTATCATAGAAGAGACCCAGTACTTC	CASRSTPGIIEETQYF
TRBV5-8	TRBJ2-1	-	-	TGTGCCAGCAGCTTAGCCACGAGCTCCTACAATGAGCAGTTCTTC	CASSLATSSYNEQFF
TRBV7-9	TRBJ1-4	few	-	TGTGCCAGCAGCCCGCCCAGAACAACTAATGAAAAACTGTTTTTT	CASSPPRTTNEKLFF
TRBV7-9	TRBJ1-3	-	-	TGTGCCAGCAGCCCCGACAGGCCTGGAAACACCATATATTTT	CASSPDRPGNTIYF
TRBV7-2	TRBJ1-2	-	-	TGTGCCAGCAGCACCAGCTCCATGGGGGGCTATGGCTACACCTTC	CASSTSSMGGYGYTF
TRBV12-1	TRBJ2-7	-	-	TGTGCCAGCAGCTGGACTAGCGGGGGCTACGAGCAGTACTTC	CASSWTSGGYEQYF
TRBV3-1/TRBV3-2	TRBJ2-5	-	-	TGTGCCAGCAGCCAAGCACGGCAGGGTAGGATTAAAGAGACCCAGTACTTC	CASSQARQGRIKETQYF
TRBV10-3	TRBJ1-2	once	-	TGTGCCATCAGTGCCGGGTCTCAGGGTGATGGCTACACCTTC	CAISAGSQGDGYTF
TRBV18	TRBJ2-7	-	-	TGTGCCAGCTCACCACGCCAGGGGATCTACGAGCAGTACTTC	CASSPRQGIYEQYF
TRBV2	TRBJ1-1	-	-	TGTGCCAGCAGTGACATCCCTATCACTGAAGCTTTCTTT	CASSDIPITEAFF
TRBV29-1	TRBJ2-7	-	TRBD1	TGCAGCGTTGATCTGGGACAGAGTAACAATTACGAGCAGTACTTC	CSVDLGQSNNYEQYF
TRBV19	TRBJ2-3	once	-	TGTGCCAGTAGTTTCCCCGGTACGCAGTATTTT	CASSFPGTQYF
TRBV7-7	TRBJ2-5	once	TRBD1	TGTGCCAGCAGCTTCCGGACAGGGGGGCAAGAGACCCAGTACTTC	CASSFRTGGQETQYF
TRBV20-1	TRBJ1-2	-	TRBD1	TGCAGTGCTAGTAGGGGGCGCGACTATGGCTACACCTTC	CSASRGRDYGYTF
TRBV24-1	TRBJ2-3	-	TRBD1	TGTGCCACCAGTATGACAGGGGTTTCCACAGATACGCAGTATTTT	CATSMTGVSTDTQYF
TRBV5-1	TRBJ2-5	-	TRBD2	TGCGCCAGCAGCTCGTGGACTCGCGGGGGGGCGGGAGAGACCCAGTACTTC	CASSSWTRGGAGETQYF
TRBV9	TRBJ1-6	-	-	TGTGCCAGCAGTTCCCGGGGGGATAAGAATAATTCACCCCTCCACTTT	CASSSRGDKNNSPLHF
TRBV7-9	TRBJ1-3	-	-	TGTGCCAGCAGCTCAGGAGGTAGTATAGACACCATATATTTT	CASSSGGSIDTIYF
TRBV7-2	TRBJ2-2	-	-	TGTGCCAGCAGGGAACTAGCTTGGACCGGGGAGCTGTTTTTT	CASRELAWTGELFF
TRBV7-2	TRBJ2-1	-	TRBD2	TGTGCCAGCAGCTTAGTGGCGGGGGGGTTCGACAATGAGCAGTTCTTC	CASSLVAGGFDNEQFF
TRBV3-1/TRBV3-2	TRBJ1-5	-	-	TGTGCCAGCGGAGGGGATGCCGACAATCAGCCCCAGCATTTT	CASGGDADNQPQHF
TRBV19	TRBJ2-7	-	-	TGTGCCAGTAGTGGCAACGGGTTGAGCGAGCAGTACTTC	CASSGNGLSEQYF
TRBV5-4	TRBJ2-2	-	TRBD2	TGTGCCAGCAGGGAACTAGCGGGGGGAACCGGGGAGCTGTTTTTT	CASRELAGGTGELFF
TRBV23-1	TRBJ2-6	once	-	TGCGCCAGCAGTCAATGTCAGGAAGGGGCCAACGTCCTGACTTTC	CASSQCQEGANVLTF
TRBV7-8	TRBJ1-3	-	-	TGTGCCAGCAGCTTAGCTTCTTGGGGGCATGGAAACACCATATATTTT	CASSLASWGHGNTIYF